The next 24 T cell receptor beta chains were all read from a single sample in a study of T cells after yellow fever vaccination. TCRdb used MiXCR to reprocess the 5' RACE reads, holding one entry per CDR3 protein. The sample yields 150,000 to 200,000 distinct CDR3 sequences, about 6% seen once. This material consisted of CD4+ T cells sorted from PBMCs, taken on the day of the first yellow fever vaccination. All receptors derive from a man younger than 30 who received the YFV17D yellow fever vaccine.

This clonotype has just a few counts. The chain uses TRBV7-2 and TRBJ1-2; a weak D match, TRBD1 (5 bases). V was clipped by 4 bases and J by 2 bases, with 11 bases between them. Germline CDR1 and CDR2: SGHTA and FQGNSA. This CDR3 has 14 residues. Here the CDR3 DNA reads TGTGCCAGCAGCTCGAACGGGGGAAACTATGGCTACACCTTC. Residues: CASSSNGGNYGYTF.

This chain connects TRBV6-1 to TRBJ2-1, with D maybe TRBD1 (5 bases). V lost 6 bases and J 0 bases, leaving 12 bases between the germline ends. CDR1 and CDR2 from the germline V gene are MNHNS and SASEGT. CDR3 length equals 15 residues. CDR3 in amino acids: CASSPADSSYNEQFF. The CDR3 coding sequence is TGTGCCAGCAGCCCTGCTGACAGCTCCTACAATGAGCAGTTCTTC.

The sample holds a few counts of this clonotype. This sequence joins TRBV11-2 and TRBJ1-5; tentative D call: TRBD1 (6 bases). Trimming removed 7 bases at V and 3 bases at J, with 19 bases between. The CDR3 extends over 16 amino acids. Per germline, CDR1 SGHAT and CDR2 FQNNGV. The CDR3 region is CASTIREQGNNQPQHF. The CDR3 region has the DNA TGTGCCAGCACCATAAGGGAACAGGGCAACAATCAGCCCCAGCATTTT.

This clonotype was counted at least ten times. The CDR3 here is CASRVPAFGGYTF. The CDR3 DNA sequence: TGTGCCAGCAGAGTACCGGCATTCGGGGGCTACACCTTC. The chain recombines TRBV28 with TRBJ1-2; D is unresolved. V lost 6 bases to trimming and J lost 8 bases, with 16 bases between them. This CDR3 contains 13 residues. Germline values: CDR1 MDHEN, CDR2 SYDVKM.

This clonotype was detected ten times or more. The chain carries TRBV3-1 and TRBJ1-3; D might be TRBD1 (5 bases). V dropped 0 bases and J dropped 2 bases, with 8 bases sitting between them. This CDR3 contains 15 residues. The germline V gene encodes CDR1 LGHDT and CDR2 YNNKEL (reference sequence). DNA for the CDR3: TGTGCCAGCAGCCAAGAAGGACATCCTGGAAACACCATATATTTT. Protein: CASSQEGHPGNTIYF.

This clonotype has at least ten counts. This sequence joins TRBV5-1 and TRBJ2-7; D is possibly TRBD1 (6 bases). Per the germline V gene, CDR1 is SGHRS and CDR2 is YFSETQ. The CDR3 has 15 residues. V lost 4 bases and J lost 0, with 14 bases in between. The CDR3 sequence: CASSLGDNNSYEQYF. CDR3 DNA sequence: TGCGCCAGCAGCCTGGGGGACAATAACTCCTACGAGCAGTACTTC.

The CDR3 spells CASSLAQRGANSPLHF. The CDR3 bases are TGTGCCAGCAGCTTAGCGCAGAGAGGTGCCAATTCACCCCTCCACTTT. This chain uses TRBV7-2 with TRBJ1-6, with no clear D. The germline V gene encodes CDR1 SGHTA and CDR2 FQGNSA. This CDR3 is built from 16 residues. V was clipped by 0 bases and J by 7 bases, with 13 bases between them.

The chain couples TRBV30 to TRBJ1-5, with TRBD1 matching 12 bases. Germline values: CDR1 GTSNPN, CDR2 SVGIG (reference sequence). The CDR3 has 18 amino acids. V lost 5 bases, J lost 1 base, and 12 bases stayed unmatched. CDR3 protein: CAWARTSGQGASNQPQHF. The DNA for the CDR3 is TGTGCCTGGGCCCGTACGTCGGGACAGGGGGCAAGCAATCAGCCCCAGCATTTT.

This chain links TRBV7-9 with TRBJ2-3; no clear D gene. The V gene's germline CDR1 is SEHNR and CDR2 FQNEAQ (reference sequence). The germline V and J ends were trimmed by 5 bases and 4 bases, with 22 bases remaining between them. The CDR3 runs 17 residues. CDR3 DNA: TGTGCCAGCAGCATACCCTCGACACCGGCCAAGGCAGATACGCAGTATTTT. Encoded protein: CASSIPSTPAKADTQYF.

This clonotype was picked up many times. The chain employs TRBV5-1 and TRBJ1-4; the D gene is possibly TRBD1 (6 bases). Germline V gene data show CDR1 as SGHRS and CDR2 as YFSETQ. This CDR3 spans 15 amino acids. Trimming removed 4 bases from V and 0 bases from J, with 10 bases in between. This CDR3 is CASSRGAATNEKLFF. DNA of the CDR3: TGCGCCAGCAGCCGGGGGGCCGCAACTAATGAAAAACTGTTTTTT.

This clonotype was seen ten or more times. The chain links TRBV7-9 to TRBJ2-7; a possible D gene is TRBD1 (6 bases). Trimming took off 5 bases at V and 3 bases at J, with 14 bases between the two ends. The germline V gene has CDR1 SEHNR and CDR2 FQNEAQ (reference sequence). The CDR3 loop spans 14 amino acids. CDR3 loop: CASSIQGISYEQYF. The CDR3 DNA reads TGTGCCAGCAGCATCCAGGGGATTAGCTACGAGCAGTACTTC.

This clonotype was counted many times. The V call is TRBV10-3, the J call TRBJ2-5, with D unresolved. V was shortened by 0 bases and J by 0 bases, with 8 bases between the two germline ends. CDR1 is ENHRY and CDR2 is SYGVKD in the germline V gene. CDR3 size: 15 residues. CDR3: CAISESTSDQETQYF. DNA for the CDR3: TGTGCCATCAGTGAGTCGACAAGCGACCAAGAGACCCAGTACTTC.

The chain joins TRBV5-8 to TRBJ2-1, with D perhaps given as TRBD1 or TRBD2 (5 bases each). The ends were cut back, 7 bases at V and 4 bases at J, with 12 bases in the middle. The CDR3 consists of 13 residues. Germline CDR1 reads SGHTS; CDR2 reads YDEGEE. DNA of the CDR3: TGTGCCAGCGGCCAGGGAGTGTACAATGAGCAGTTCTTC. This translates into CASGQGVYNEQFF.

This clonotype showed up many times. V gene TRBV2 combines with J gene TRBJ2-7; D perhaps matches TRBD2 (5 bases). This CDR3 has 11 amino acids. Germline CDR1 SNHLY, CDR2 FYNNEI. V lost 3 bases and J lost 7, with 7 bases in between. The CDR3 sequence is CASSEGVEQYV. In DNA, the CDR3 is TGTGCCAGCAGTGAGGGAGTAGAGCAGTACGTC.

This clonotype was seen many times. The chain carries TRBV4-3 and TRBJ2-5; D ambiguous. V lost 0 bases and J lost 7, with 9 bases in between. This CDR3 is 13 amino acids long. CDR1 and CDR2 from the germline V gene are LGHNA and YSLEER. CDR3 residues: CASSQEALGTQYF. As DNA, the CDR3 is TGCGCCAGCAGCCAAGAGGCATTAGGGACCCAGTACTTC.

This clonotype was observed a few times. The V gene is TRBV4-3, the J gene TRBJ2-3, with D perhaps matching TRBD2 (7 bases). V dropped 4 bases and J dropped 6 bases, with 14 bases sitting between them. The length of the CDR3 is 14 residues. Germline values: CDR1 LGHNA, CDR2 YSLEER. CDR3 in amino acids: CASSPGGARDTQYF. The CDR3 DNA reads as TGCGCCAGCAGCCCTGGGGGGGCCCGGGATACGCAGTATTTT.

This clonotype was counted ten times or more. This sequence joins TRBV5-1 and TRBJ1-4; TRBD1 might be the D (5 bases). The germline gives CDR1 SGHRS, CDR2 YFSETQ. V lost 7 bases and J 3 bases, leaving 13 bases between the germline ends. The CDR3 contains 14 residues. The CDR3 nucleotides are TGCGCCAGCGGGAGGGACGGACCTAATGAAAAACTGTTTTTT. This sequence encodes CASGRDGPNEKLFF. Looking up the rest from reference TRBV5-1 and TRBJ1-4 gives the full variable domain: KAGVTQTPRYLIKTRGQQVTLSCSPISGHRSVSWYQQTPGQGLQFLFEYFSETQRNKGNFPGRFSGRQFSNSRSEMNVSTLELGDSALYLCASGRDGPNEKLFFGSGTQLSVL.

This clonotype has ten or more counts. V gene TRBV9 combines with J gene TRBJ1-6, with a tentative D call TRBD1 (5 bases). Between the trimmed V and J ends, which lost 3 bases and 7 bases, there was a span of 11 bases. The length of the CDR3 is 14 residues. Germline V gene sequence: CDR1 SGDLS, CDR2 YYNGEE. The CDR3 DNA reads as TGTGCCAGCAGCGAGACAGCTCAGAATTCACCCCTCCACTTT. Its translation is CASSETAQNSPLHF.

This clonotype has at least ten counts. This chain links TRBV2 with TRBJ2-5; weak D call: TRBD2 (6 bases). V lost 4 bases and J 5 bases, leaving 11 bases between the germline ends. Germline values: CDR1 SNHLY, CDR2 FYNNEI. The CDR3 is 13 amino acids. CDR3 region: CASSGYGGETQYF. The CDR3, as DNA: TGTGCCAGCAGTGGCTACGGGGGTGAGACCCAGTACTTC. Full variable domain (missing parts from reference TRBV2 and TRBJ2-5): EPEVTQTPSHQVTQMGQEVILRCVPISNHLYFYWYRQILGQKVEFLVSFYNNEISEKSEIFDDQFSVERPDGSNFTLKIRSTKLEDSAMYFCASSGYGGETQYFGPGTRLLVL.

This clonotype was counted a few times. This chain uses TRBV19 with TRBJ1-5; 10 bases line up with TRBD1. V gave up 6 bases and J gave up 5 bases; unmatched junction bases: 1. The CDR3 runs 13 residues. Per germline, CDR1 LNHDA and CDR2 SQIVND (reference sequence). This CDR3 reads CASSGTGDQPQHF. The CDR3 nucleotides are TGTGCCAGTAGCGGGACAGGGGATCAGCCCCAGCATTTT.

This clonotype appeared many times. This chain joins TRBV5-5 and TRBJ1-5; D is ambiguous. From germline, CDR1 is SGHKS and CDR2 YYEKEE (reference sequence). Trimming pared 1 base from V and 0 bases from J, leaving 14 bases between. This CDR3 region has 17 residues. The CDR3 region is CASSLRLGKYSNQPQHF. In DNA form, the CDR3 reads TGTGCCAGCAGCTTGAGGCTCGGGAAATATAGCAATCAGCCCCAGCATTTT. Drawing the rest from reference TRBV5-5 and TRBJ1-5, the complete variable domain is DAGVTQSPTHLIKTRGQQVTLRCSPISGHKSVSWYQQVLGQGPQFIFQYYEKEERGRGNFPDRFSARQFPNYSSELNVNALLLGDSALYLCASSLRLGKYSNQPQHFGDGTRLSIL.

This clonotype was counted only a few times. V gene TRBV4-1 combines with J gene TRBJ1-1; 9 bases fit TRBD1. Germline-derived CDR1 and CDR2 are MGHRA and YSYEKL. The CDR3 length is 15 residues. V lost 4 bases to trimming and J lost 5 bases; unmatched junction nucleotides: 8. CDR3 amino acids: CASSLRGQGPTEAFF. The CDR3 DNA sequence: TGCGCCAGCAGCCTAAGGGGACAGGGCCCTACTGAAGCTTTCTTT.

In its sample, this clonotype was seen many times. This chain joins TRBV7-2 and TRBJ1-1, with D possibly TRBD1 on 5 matching bases. CDR3 length equals 15 residues. Trimming took off 1 base at V and 2 bases at J, with 11 bases between the two ends. Germline V gives CDR1 SGHTA, CDR2 FQGNSA. The CDR3 region has the DNA TGTGCCAGCAGCTTAGTACGACAGCTTAACACTGAAGCTTTCTTT. Translation gives CASSLVRQLNTEAFF.

This clonotype occurred many times. The chain employs TRBV12-3 or TRBV12-4 and TRBJ2-7; 14 bases align to TRBD2. With V trimmed by 3 bases and J by 1 base, 2 bases remained unmatched. The CDR3 extends over 16 amino acids. The CDR3 bases are TGTGCCAGCAGTTTGACTAGCGGGGGGGGGTCCTACGAGCAGTACTTC. Translated: CASSLTSGGGSYEQYF.